Shown below are 7 T cell receptor beta chains from a single sample sequenced in a study of T cell responses to AZD1222 COVID-19 vaccine. The table came from immunoSEQ multiplex PCR; TCRdb's copy has only in-frame clones and leaves some out. Of around 130,000 clones in the sample, 89% are singletons; the top ten hold about 4.8%. The sample in question was peripheral blood, obtained on day 0 of AZD1222 vaccination. The receptors originated from an adult in good health.

V and J are TRBV5-1 and TRBJ2-6; D ambiguous. V was clipped by 1 base and J by 1 base, with 9 bases between them. The CDR3 loop spans 16 amino acids. Per germline, CDR1 SGHRS and CDR2 YFSETQ. As DNA, the CDR3 is TGCGCCAGCAGCTTGTTCGGAGAATCTGGGGCCAACGTCCTGACTTTC. It is translated as CASSLFGESGANVLTF.

The J gene is TRBJ1-2, the V gene TRBV6-6; D is perhaps TRBD1 (5 bases). V was clipped by 4 bases and J by 2 bases, with 8 bases between them. Germline V gives CDR1 MNHNY, CDR2 SVGAGI (reference sequence). The CDR3 is 13 amino acids. The DNA of the CDR3 is TGTGCCAGCAGTTCGGGGGGAAACTATGGCTACACCTTC. It specifies CASSSGGNYGYTF.

V is TRBV19 and J is TRBJ2-7; D possibly corresponds to TRBD1 (6 bases). The V gene's germline CDR1 is LNHDA and CDR2 SQIVND (reference sequence). CDR3 length: 15 residues. The V gene lost 0 bases and the J gene lost 2 bases, with 11 bases spanning the gap. This chain's CDR3 is CASSIDAQGTYEQYF. The CDR3 DNA sequence: TGTGCCAGTAGTATAGATGCACAGGGAACCTACGAGCAGTACTTC. Looking up the rest from reference TRBV19 and TRBJ2-7 gives the full variable domain: DGGITQSPKYLFRKEGQNVTLSCEQNLNHDAMYWYRQDPGQGLRLIYYSQIVNDFQKGDIAEGYSVSREKKESFPLTVTSAQKNPTAFYLCASSIDAQGTYEQYFGPGTRLTVT.

This chain connects TRBV25-1 to TRBJ1-4; D is undetermined. Trimming took off 8 bases at V and 10 bases at J, with 17 bases between the two ends. This CDR3 region has 13 residues. CDR1 and CDR2 from the germline V gene are MGHDK and SYGVNS. DNA for the CDR3: TGTGCCAGCTCCGAGGCCAGCGGCGGAAAACTGTTTTTT. Translation: CASSEASGGKLFF.

This CDR3 reads CATSRGQGIGRSGANVLTF. Here the CDR3 DNA reads TGTGCCACCAGCAGAGGACAGGGTATCGGACGCTCTGGGGCCAACGTCCTGACTTTC. V is TRBV15 and J is TRBJ2-6, with 7 bases matching TRBD1. CDR3 size: 19 residues. V gave up 1 base and J gave up 0 bases; unmatched junction bases: 9. CDR1 is LNHNV and CDR2 is YYDKDF in the germline V gene (reference sequence).

This chain links TRBV4-2 with TRBJ1-5, with 8 bases identical to TRBD1. The trim removed 4 bases at V and 5 bases at J, leaving 10 bases unmatched. The CDR3 runs 16 residues. Germline V gene sequence: CDR1 LGHNA, CDR2 YNFKEQ. CDR3 loop: CASSLSDRVADQPQHF. DNA for the CDR3: TGTGCCAGCAGCCTATCGGACAGGGTGGCGGATCAGCCCCAGCATTTT.

This clone was recorded only once. The chain joins TRBV14 to TRBJ1-2; D gene ambiguous. V lost 0 bases and J 8 bases, leaving 16 bases between the germline ends. Germline V gene lookup returns CDR1 SGHDN and CDR2 FVKESK. CDR3 length: 15 amino acids. The CDR3 loop reads CASSQDTAALGGYTF. The CDR3 region has the DNA TGTGCCAGCAGCCAAGATACAGCGGCCCTCGGAGGCTACACCTTC.